This T cell receptor (beta chain) appears in the sequencing data of a study of regulatory T cells in long-lasting Graves disease. At the level of the study: Graves' patients who were just diagnosed had used antithyroid drugs for under 3 months.

Trimming took off 3 bases at V and 4 bases at J, with 13 bases between the two ends. The CDR3 extends over 15 amino acids. Library construction for TCR beta used iRepertoire HTBI primers and Arm-PCR of CDR3 regions. TCRdb recomputed calls from the multiplex PCR reads with MiXCR, one row per CDR3 protein. The sample contains a few hundred thousand distinct CDR3 sequences, approximately 20% of which appear only once. The time point here: newly diagnosed GD, antithyroid drugs for less than 3 months. With RNA extracted from PBMCs as input, the TCR library was made. Peripheral blood, 8.5 to 9.5 milliliters per patient, was collected in EDTA tubes.

Source: peripheral blood mononuclear cells (PBMCs), taken at new diagnosis, from a patient treated with antithyroid drugs. This clonotype was obtained from a female donor with Graves disease. This chain connects TRBV12-3 or TRBV12-4 to TRBJ2-1; weak D call: TRBD2 (6 bases). CDR3 residues: CASSFRPTSYNEQFF. CDR3 coding DNA: TGTGCCAGCAGTTTTCGACCGACTAGTTACAATGAGCAGTTCTTC.